This TCR beta chain emerged from a study of T cell responses to AZD1222 COVID-19 vaccine. Study results and caveats: Reports indicate that nearly half of spike-specific TCRs are directed at unmutated variant regions. The sample set comprised mostly white British donors with more females, and clonal diversity was possibly underestimated. No repertoire was sampled before or during the peak T cell response, only after it.

The CDR3 covers 15 residues. V shed 4 bases, J shed 4 bases, and the junction held 8 bases outside the gene matches. Looked up from germline, CDR1 is SGHTA and CDR2 is FQGTGA. Second-dose intervals near 4 or 12 weeks were combined. In the case of this clone: Its specificity is unknown.

The protocol was immunoSEQ multiplex PCR, while the TCRdb copy is restricted to in-frame clones and leaves out a portion. This table holds about 180,000 clones, about 88% found once. The sample was peripheral blood, taken 28 days after the second AZD1222 dose. The sequence was obtained from an adult who received the AZD1222 COVID-19 vaccine. This sequence joins TRBV7-3 and TRBJ2-3; 7 bases are a match to TRBD2. DNA of the CDR3: TGTGCCAGCAGCTCTTCCGGGGGGAGCTCAGATACGCAGTATTTT. It translates to CASSSSGGSSDTQYF.